A selection of T cell receptor beta chains follows, all from one sample in a study of human T cells and chemical hapten exposure. TCRdb re-analysed the RACE reads in MiXCR, keeping a single row per CDR3 protein. Among approximately 89,000 distinct CDR3 sequences listed, roughly 10% were seen once. The material was whole blood, obtained in connection with sensitization to the hapten diphenylcyclopropenone (DPC). These receptors were collected from a woman in her twenties or thirties with alopecia areata. Some clones in this sample may be carry-over from other donors' samples. Each CDR3 is given with its conserved first and last residue. D genes are given only for firm matches. Where a row states a size, it is once, few, many or the class of an expanded clone; other rows omit it.

TRBJ1-2 few TRBV4-3 - CASSQDLALNYGYTF TGCGCCAGCAGCCAAGATTTAGCACTTAACTATGGCTACACCTTC
TRBJ2-7 many TRBV28 - CASFARGTGEQYF TGTGCCAGCTTCGCCCGGGGCACGGGAGAGCAGTACTTC
TRBJ1-1 few TRBV5-4 - CASRQNGRRNTEAFF TGTGCCAGCAGGCAGAATGGGAGGAGAAACACTGAAGCTTTCTTT
TRBJ1-6 many TRBV7-9 - CASSPEFAASSYNSPLHF TGTGCCAGCAGCCCTGAATTCGCCGCAAGCTCCTATAATTCACCCCTCCACTTT
TRBJ2-5 few TRBV6-6 - CASSYGRLQETQYF TGTGCCAGCAGTTACGGTCGACTTCAAGAGACCCAGTACTTC
TRBJ2-1 - TRBV10-3 TRBD2 CAIRVAGSSYNEQFF TGTGCCATCAGAGTAGCGGGCAGCTCCTACAATGAGCAGTTCTTC
TRBJ2-7 many TRBV7-9 - CASSFSTRDPDYEQYF TGTGCCAGCAGCTTCAGCACAAGGGACCCCGACTACGAGCAGTACTTC
TRBJ1-4 few TRBV11-2 - CASSPGGQPGEKLFF TGTGCCAGCAGCCCCGGGGGCCAACCGGGTGAAAAACTGTTTTTT
TRBJ1-1 few TRBV18 - CASSPMKGEAFF TGTGCCAGCTCACCCATGAAGGGGGAAGCTTTCTTT
TRBJ2-2 few TRBV7-2 TRBD1 CASSLVVRGRRGELFF TGTGCCAGCAGCTTAGTTGTCAGGGGGCGTCGAGGGGAGCTGTTTTTT
TRBJ2-7 many TRBV29-1 - CSGGSGYEQYF TGCAGCGGCGGGTCGGGCTACGAGCAGTACTTC
TRBJ2-1 many TRBV20-1 - CSARVNSPIPGMMWGVGRNEQFF TGCAGTGCTAGGGTCAACTCACCCATACCGGGTATGATGTGGGGTGTTGGTCGGAATGAGCAGTTCTTC
TRBJ2-1 - TRBV27 - CASSPGPPSSYNEQFF TGTGCCAGCAGCCCGGGACCTCCGAGCTCCTACAATGAGCAGTTCTTC
TRBJ1-2 many TRBV29-1 - CSVELAGRWGYTF TGCAGCGTTGAACTAGCCGGCCGATGGGGCTACACCTTC
TRBJ1-5 few TRBV28 - CASSLDRGQPQHF TGTGCCAGCAGTTTGGACCGGGGGCAGCCCCAGCATTTT
TRBJ1-5 many TRBV20-1 TRBD1 CSARGGQGSNQPQHF TGCAGTGCTAGAGGGGGACAGGGAAGTAATCAGCCCCAGCATTTT
TRBJ2-3 many TRBV20-1 - CSATLADTQYF TGCAGTGCTACGCTAGCGGATACGCAGTATTTT
TRBJ1-1 few TRBV6-1 - CASSVEVRLQAFF TGTGCCAGCAGCGTCGAAGTTAGGCTTCAAGCTTTCTTT
TRBJ2-3 many TRBV30 TRBD1 CAWAITQGITDTQYF TGTGCCTGGGCCATTACACAGGGGATCACAGATACGCAGTATTTT
TRBJ2-1 few TRBV14 TRBD2 CASSPQAGGVNEQFF TGTGCCAGCAGCCCCCAAGCGGGGGGAGTCAATGAGCAGTTCTTC
TRBJ1-5 many TRBV20-1 - CSARTRAGYGSNQPQHF TGCAGTGCTCGAACAAGGGCGGGATATGGGAGCAATCAGCCCCAGCATTTT
TRBJ2-7 - TRBV21-1 - CASSKDTYEQYF TGTGCCAGCAGCAAAGACACTTACGAGCAGTACTTC
TRBJ2-2 - TRBV29-1 - CSVGTVRTGELFF TGCAGCGTCGGGACGGTGAGAACCGGGGAGCTGTTTTTT
TRBJ2-1 - TRBV7-2 TRBD2 CASSLATTSNNEQFF TGTGCCAGCAGCTTAGCGACGACTAGCAACAATGAGCAGTTCTTC
TRBJ2-2 - TRBV11-1 - CASSHTSGELFF TGTGCCAGCAGCCACACTTCCGGGGAGCTGTTTTTT
TRBJ2-1 many TRBV5-1 - CASSSGALAGSNNEQFF TGCGCCAGCAGCTCGGGAGCACTTGCGGGGAGTAACAATGAGCAGTTCTTC
TRBJ2-7 few TRBV5-4 TRBD2 CASTNSGSDEQYF TGTGCCAGTACTAATAGCGGGAGTGACGAGCAGTACTTC
TRBJ2-1 - TRBV7-2 - CASSFTTNEQFF TGTGCCAGCAGCTTCACTACCAATGAGCAGTTCTTC
TRBJ2-6 few TRBV9 - CASSVAVSGANVLTF TGTGCCAGCAGCGTAGCAGTTTCTGGGGCCAACGTCCTGACTTTC
TRBJ2-3 many TRBV7-8 TRBD2 CASSLGGTTTDTQYF TGTGCCAGCAGCTTAGGTGGGACTACCACAGATACGCAGTATTTT
TRBJ2-1 many TRBV5-1 - CASSVQGRYNEQFF TGCGCCAGCAGCGTCCAGGGGCGGTACAATGAGCAGTTCTTC
TRBJ2-7 many TRBV12-3/TRBV12-4 - CASSLGVGPGLYYEQYF TGTGCCAGCAGTCTAGGGGTAGGTCCAGGACTCTACTACGAGCAGTACTTC
TRBJ1-5 many TRBV20-1 - CSARSTGSTQPQHF TGCAGTGCTAGATCCACAGGGTCCACTCAGCCCCAGCATTTT
TRBJ2-5 - TRBV11-2 - CASSRAFQETQYF TGTGCCAGCAGCAGGGCATTCCAAGAGACCCAGTACTTC
TRBJ2-1 many TRBV28 TRBD2 CASSLLGLAGAFDEQFF TGTGCCAGCAGTTTACTCGGACTAGCGGGGGCTTTCGATGAGCAGTTCTTC
TRBJ2-7 few TRBV29-1 - CSVGVAEGAPANEQYF TGCAGCGTTGGAGTGGCGGAAGGGGCCCCGGCGAACGAGCAGTACTTC
TRBJ1-6 many TRBV19 - CASRPGHSYNSPLHF TGTGCCAGTCGACCGGGCCACTCCTATAATTCACCCCTCCACTTT
TRBJ2-3 many TRBV7-2 TRBD1 CASSLRQGGTDTQYF TGTGCCAGCAGCCTACGACAGGGAGGCACAGATACGCAGTATTTT
TRBJ2-1 many TRBV7-2 TRBD2 CASSSTAGGNNEQFF TGTGCCAGCAGCTCCACAGCGGGGGGAAACAATGAGCAGTTCTTC
TRBJ1-1 - TRBV19 - CASSRQGRGNTEAFF TGTGCCAGTAGTCGCCAGGGGAGAGGGAACACTGAAGCTTTCTTT
TRBJ1-5 - TRBV5-1 TRBD1 CASSLGGQGDQPQHF TGCGCCAGCAGCCTAGGCGGACAGGGCGACCAGCCCCAGCATTTT
TRBJ2-1 - TRBV4-1 TRBD2 CASSQDRGTIPFF TGCGCCAGCAGCCAAGATCGAGGGACTATCCCATTCTTC
TRBJ2-1 - TRBV7-9 TRBD2 CASSASGRGGNEQFF TGTGCCAGCAGCGCCAGCGGGAGAGGGGGCAATGAGCAGTTCTTC
TRBJ2-1 - TRBV7-6 TRBD2 CASSLALADNEQFF TGTGCCAGCAGCTTAGCCCTAGCGGACAATGAGCAGTTCTTC
TRBJ1-1 few TRBV3-1 - CASSPGLAWNTEAFF TGTGCCAGCAGCCCTGGATTGGCCTGGAACACTGAAGCTTTCTTT
TRBJ1-5 many TRBV12-3/TRBV12-4 - CASRLQINQPQHF TGTGCCAGCAGACTTCAGATCAATCAGCCCCAGCATTTT
TRBJ1-1 - TRBV3-1 - CASSPRTAANTEAFF TGTGCCAGCAGCCCACGGACGGCCGCGAACACTGAAGCTTTCTTT
TRBJ1-5 - TRBV28 - CASVYRTPSNQPQHF TGTGCCAGCGTATACCGGACACCAAGCAATCAGCCCCAGCATTTT
TRBJ1-4 many TRBV5-1 - CASSQDSTNEKLFF TGCGCCAGCAGCCAAGATTCAACTAATGAAAAACTGTTTTTT
TRBJ2-7 - TRBV7-9 - CASSRSGVYEQYF TGTGCCAGCAGCCGTTCTGGTGTCTACGAGCAGTACTTC
TRBJ2-2 - TRBV7-2 - CVSSWTITGELFF TGTGTCAGCAGCTGGACCATCACCGGGGAGCTGTTTTTT
TRBJ1-5 few TRBV28 - CASSSRSQGPSNQPQHF TGTGCCAGCAGTTCCCGCTCACAGGGACCTAGCAATCAGCCCCAGCATTTT
TRBJ2-3 many TRBV29-1 TRBD1 CSVETGTGIADTQYF TGCAGCGTTGAAACCGGGACAGGGATTGCAGATACGCAGTATTTT
TRBJ1-5 - TRBV28 - CASSPLSQPQHF TGTGCCAGCAGTCCCCTCAGTCAGCCCCAGCATTTT